This T cell receptor beta chain originates from a study of control samples from healthy donors and cancer patients. Generated by immunoSEQ multiplex PCR, the TCRdb table keeps only in-frame clones and is missing some. This table has fewer than 200,000 clones, more than 80% appearing once. From germline, CDR1 is KGHSH and CDR2 LQKENI. This CDR3 comprises 14 residues. The V and J ends lost 3 bases and 6 bases respectively, with 14 bases between them. The V call is TRBV18, the J call TRBJ2-5, with a possible D match to TRBD1 (6 bases). This TCR was recovered from a man between 25 and 39 years old in good health. The sample consisted of blood. The CDR3 DNA is TGTGCCAGCTCACCGACAACAGGGTTGAAGACCCAGTACTTC. The encoded protein is CASSPTTGLKTQYF.